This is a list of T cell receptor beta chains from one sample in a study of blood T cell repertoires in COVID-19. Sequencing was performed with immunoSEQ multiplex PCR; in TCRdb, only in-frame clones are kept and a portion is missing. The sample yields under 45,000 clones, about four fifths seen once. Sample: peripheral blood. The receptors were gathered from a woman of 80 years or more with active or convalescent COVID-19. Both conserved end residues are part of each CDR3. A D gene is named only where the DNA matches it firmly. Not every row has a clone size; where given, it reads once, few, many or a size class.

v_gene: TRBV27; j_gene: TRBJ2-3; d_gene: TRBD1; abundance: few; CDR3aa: CASRKGQGTDTQYF; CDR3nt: TGTGCCAGCAGGAAGGGACAGGGGACAGATACGCAGTATTTT
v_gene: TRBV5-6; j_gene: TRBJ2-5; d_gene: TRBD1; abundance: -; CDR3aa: CASSSFDRDKETQYF; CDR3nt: TGTGCCAGCAGCTCATTCGACAGGGATAAGGAGACCCAGTACTTC
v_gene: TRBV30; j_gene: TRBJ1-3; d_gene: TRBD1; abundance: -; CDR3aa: CAWSKGTGVVSGNTIYF; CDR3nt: TGTGCCTGGAGTAAAGGGACAGGGGTCGTCTCTGGAAACACCATATATTTT
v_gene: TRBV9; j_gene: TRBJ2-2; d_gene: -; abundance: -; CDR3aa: CASSTPGLRTGELFF; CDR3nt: TGTGCCAGCAGCACCCCAGGTTTAAGGACCGGGGAGCTGTTTTTT
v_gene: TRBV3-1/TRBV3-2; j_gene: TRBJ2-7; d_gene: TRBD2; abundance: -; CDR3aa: CATSGGGPGEQYF; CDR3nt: TGTGCGACATCCGGGGGAGGGCCAGGCGAGCAGTACTTC
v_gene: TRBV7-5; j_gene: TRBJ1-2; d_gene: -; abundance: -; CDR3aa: CARSLGGLGEVYGYTF; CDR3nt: TGTGCCAGAAGCTTAGGGGGGTTAGGGGAGGTATATGGCTACACCTTC
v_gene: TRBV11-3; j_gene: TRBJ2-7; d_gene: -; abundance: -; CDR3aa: CASSQGALYEQYF; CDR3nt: TGTGCCAGCAGCCAAGGGGCCCTCTACGAGCAGTACTTC
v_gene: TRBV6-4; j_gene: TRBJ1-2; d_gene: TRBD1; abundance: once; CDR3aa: CASSPDREAYGYTF; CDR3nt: TGTGCCAGCAGTCCCGACAGGGAAGCCTATGGCTACACCTTC
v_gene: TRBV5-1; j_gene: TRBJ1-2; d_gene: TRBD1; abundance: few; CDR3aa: CASSLAGQGVDGYTF; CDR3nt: TGCGCCAGCAGCTTGGCCGGACAGGGGGTTGATGGCTACACCTTC
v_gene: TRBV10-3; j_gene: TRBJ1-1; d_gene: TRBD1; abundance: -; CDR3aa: CASDRGMNTEAFF; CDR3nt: TGTGCCAGTGACAGGGGGATGAACACTGAAGCTTTCTTT
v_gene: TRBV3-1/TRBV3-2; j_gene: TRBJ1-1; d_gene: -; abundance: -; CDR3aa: CASSPTPGVNTEAFF; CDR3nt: TGTGCCAGCAGCCCTACCCCGGGGGTTAACACTGAAGCTTTCTTT
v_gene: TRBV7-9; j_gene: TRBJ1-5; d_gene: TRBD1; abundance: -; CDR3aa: CASSLVLTGDPPNQPQHF; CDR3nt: TGTGCCAGCAGCTTAGTCCTGACAGGGGACCCCCCTAATCAGCCCCAGCATTTT
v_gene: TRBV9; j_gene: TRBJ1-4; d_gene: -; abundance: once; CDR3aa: CASSVEGRTEKLFF; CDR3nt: TGTGCCAGCAGCGTAGAGGGCAGGACAGAAAAACTGTTTTTT
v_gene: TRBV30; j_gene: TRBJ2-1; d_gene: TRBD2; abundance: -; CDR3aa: CAWHPGTSEINEQFF; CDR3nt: TGTGCCTGGCATCCCGGGACTAGCGAAATCAATGAGCAGTTCTTC
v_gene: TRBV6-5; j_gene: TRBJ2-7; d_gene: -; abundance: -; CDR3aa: CASRSGPYEQYF; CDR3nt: TGTGCCAGCAGATCAGGTCCCTACGAGCAGTACTTC
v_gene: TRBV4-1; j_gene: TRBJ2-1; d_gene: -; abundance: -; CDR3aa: CASSPVQSSYNEQFF; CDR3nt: TGCGCCAGCAGCCCCGTACAAAGCTCCTACAATGAGCAGTTCTTC
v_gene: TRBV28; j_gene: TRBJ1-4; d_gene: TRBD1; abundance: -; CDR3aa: CASTPGGSTNEKLFF; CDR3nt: TGTGCCAGCACCCCAGGGGGTTCAACTAATGAAAAACTGTTTTTT
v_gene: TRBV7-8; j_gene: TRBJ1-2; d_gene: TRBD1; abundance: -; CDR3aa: CASCPDRDYGYTF; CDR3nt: TGTGCCAGTTGCCCGGACAGGGACTATGGCTACACCTTC
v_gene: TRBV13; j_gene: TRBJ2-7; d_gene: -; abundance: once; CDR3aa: CASSLEGVGWGMGEQYF; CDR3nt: TGTGCCAGCAGCTTAGAGGGGGTAGGATGGGGAATGGGTGAGCAGTACTTC
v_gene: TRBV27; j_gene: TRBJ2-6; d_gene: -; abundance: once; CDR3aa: CASTRPPGSGANVLTF; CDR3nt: TGTGCCAGCACGCGACCCCCCGGGAGTGGGGCCAACGTCCTGACTTTC
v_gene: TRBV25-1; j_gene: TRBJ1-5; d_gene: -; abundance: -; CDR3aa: CASSGFQGQPQHF; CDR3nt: TGTGCCAGCAGTGGATTTCAGGGCCAGCCCCAGCATTTT
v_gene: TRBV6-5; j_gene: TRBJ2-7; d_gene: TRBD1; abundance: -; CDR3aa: CASSKTGQLSYEQYF; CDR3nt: TGTGCCAGCAGTAAGACGGGACAGCTCTCCTACGAGCAGTACTTC
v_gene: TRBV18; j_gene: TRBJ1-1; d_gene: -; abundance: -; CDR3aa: CASSGGQNTEAFF; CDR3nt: TGTGCCAGCTCAGGGGGACAGAACACTGAAGCTTTCTTT
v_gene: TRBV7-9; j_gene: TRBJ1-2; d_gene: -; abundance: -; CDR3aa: CASSLALGHHYGYTF; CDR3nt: TGTGCCAGCAGCTTAGCACTGGGGCATCACTATGGCTACACCTTC
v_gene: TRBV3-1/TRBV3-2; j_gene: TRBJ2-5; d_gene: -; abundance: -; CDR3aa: CASSQDRQIQETQYF; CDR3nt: TGTGCCAGCAGCCAAGACAGGCAGATCCAAGAGACCCAGTACTTC
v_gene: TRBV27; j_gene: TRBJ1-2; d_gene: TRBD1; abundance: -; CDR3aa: CASSPDRGTGRSYTF; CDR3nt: TGTGCCAGCAGTCCGGATCGAGGGACAGGCCGGAGCTACACCTTC
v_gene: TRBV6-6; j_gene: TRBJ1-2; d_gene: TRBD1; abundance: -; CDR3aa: CASGPGGYGYTF; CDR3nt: TGTGCCAGCGGACCAGGGGGCTATGGCTACACCTTC
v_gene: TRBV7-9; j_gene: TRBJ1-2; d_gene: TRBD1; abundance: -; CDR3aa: CASSIDRVDGYTF; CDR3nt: TGTGCCAGCAGCATAGACAGGGTGGATGGCTACACCTTC
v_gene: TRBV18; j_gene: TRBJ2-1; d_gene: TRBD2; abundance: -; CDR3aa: CASSPSAGGGNEQFF; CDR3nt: TGTGCCAGCTCACCATCTGCGGGAGGTGGGAATGAGCAGTTCTTC
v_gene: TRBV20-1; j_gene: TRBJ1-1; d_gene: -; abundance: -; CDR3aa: CSARPVTEAFF; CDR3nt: TGCAGTGCTAGACCGGTCACTGAAGCTTTCTTT
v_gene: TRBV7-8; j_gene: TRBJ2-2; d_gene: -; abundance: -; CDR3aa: CATVDPRYFTGELFF; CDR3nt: TGTGCCACCGTCGACCCCAGGTACTTCACCGGGGAGCTGTTTTTT
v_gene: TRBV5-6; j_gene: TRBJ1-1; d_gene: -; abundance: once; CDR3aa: CASSSFGTNLGDTEAFF; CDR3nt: TGTGCCAGCAGCTCATTCGGGACAAACCTCGGGGACACTGAAGCTTTCTTT
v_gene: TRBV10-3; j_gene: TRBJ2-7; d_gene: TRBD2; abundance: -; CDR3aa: CAISESPSGRAPEQYF; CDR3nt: TGTGCCATCAGTGAGAGTCCTAGCGGGAGGGCCCCCGAGCAGTACTTC
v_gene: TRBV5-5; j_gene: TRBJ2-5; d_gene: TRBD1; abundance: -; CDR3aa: CASRLMTGIFETQYF; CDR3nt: TGTGCCAGCAGGCTGATGACAGGGATTTTCGAGACCCAGTACTTC
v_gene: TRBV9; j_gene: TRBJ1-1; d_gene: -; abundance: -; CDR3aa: CASSVAGNTEAFF; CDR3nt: TGTGCCAGCAGCGTAGCAGGGAACACTGAAGCTTTCTTT
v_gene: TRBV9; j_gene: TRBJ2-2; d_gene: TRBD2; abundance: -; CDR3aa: CASSGRSGINTGELFF; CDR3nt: TGTGCCAGCAGCGGAAGAAGCGGGATCAACACCGGGGAGCTGTTTTTT
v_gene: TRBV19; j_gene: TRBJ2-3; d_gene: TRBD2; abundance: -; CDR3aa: CASSLEAGADTQYF; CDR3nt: TGTGCCAGTAGTCTGGAAGCGGGAGCAGATACGCAGTATTTT
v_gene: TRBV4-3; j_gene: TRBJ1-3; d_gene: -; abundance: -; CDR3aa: CASSQDLTRSGNTIYF; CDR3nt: TGCGCCAGCAGCCAAGATCTAACCCGCTCTGGAAACACCATATATTTT
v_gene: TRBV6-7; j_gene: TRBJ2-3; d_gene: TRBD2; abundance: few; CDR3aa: CASKGLAGEMDTDTQYF; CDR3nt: TGTGCCAGCAAGGGGCTAGCGGGAGAAATGGACACAGATACGCAGTATTTT
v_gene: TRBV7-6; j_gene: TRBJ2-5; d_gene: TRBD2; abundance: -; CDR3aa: CASSGSGETQYF; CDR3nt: TGTGCCAGTAGCGGGAGTGGGGAGACCCAGTACTTC
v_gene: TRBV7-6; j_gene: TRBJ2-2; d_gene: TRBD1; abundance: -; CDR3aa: CASSPGQGNTGELFF; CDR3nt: TGTGCCAGCAGCCCTGGACAGGGGAACACCGGGGAGCTGTTTTTT
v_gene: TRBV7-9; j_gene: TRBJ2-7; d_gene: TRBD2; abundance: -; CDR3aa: CASSFRREQGYEQYF; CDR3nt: TGTGCCAGCAGCTTCAGGCGGGAGCAGGGCTACGAGCAGTACTTC
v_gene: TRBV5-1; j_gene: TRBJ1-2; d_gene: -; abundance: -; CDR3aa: CASSITRPASPSTGYTF; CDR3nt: TGCGCCAGCAGTATAACTAGGCCTGCGTCTCCAAGCACAGGCTACACCTTC
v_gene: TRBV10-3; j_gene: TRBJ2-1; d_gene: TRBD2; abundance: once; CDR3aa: CAITPSGAYNEQFF; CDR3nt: TGTGCCATCACTCCTAGCGGGGCTTACAATGAGCAGTTCTTC